This entry describes one TCR beta chain. This sample was included in a study of HIV-infected patients and healthy controls. TCRdb re-called the 5' RACE reads through MiXCR, storing one row per CDR3 protein. The table records more than 15,000 distinct CDR3 sequences, around 20% of them present only once. CDR1 and CDR2 (germline): SGHDT, YYEEEE. Trimming removed 0 bases at V and 8 bases at J, with 12 bases between. The CDR3 has 14 residues. The sequence derives from a human donor in good health. The sample comprised CD8+ T cells from blood. This chain uses TRBV5-6 with TRBJ1-5, with a possible D match to TRBD1 (6 bases). The CDR3 sequence is CASSLGGGRKPQHF. CDR3 nucleotides: TGTGCCAGCAGCTTGGGCGGGGGCCGGAAGCCCCAGCATTTT.